These 9 T cell receptor beta chains were all obtained from the same sample, sequenced in a study of CD8+CD57+ T cells in acquired aplastic anemia. Investigators profiled TCR beta VDJ and CDR3 from genomic DNA template. Using its own MiXCR run on the reads, TCRdb lists one record per CDR3 protein. The sample comprises hundreds of thousands of distinct CDR3 sequences, just under 70% of which are singletons, and around 4% rests with the top ten. The sequencing input was sorted CD4+, CD8+, or CD8+CD57+ T cells (not recorded which) from PBMCs. These receptor sequences come from a human donor in good health, serving as a control.

The chain combines TRBV6-1 with TRBJ1-2; 8 nucleotides match TRBD1. The trim removed 6 bases at V and 7 bases at J, leaving 10 bases unmatched. The CDR3 contains 14 residues. Germline CDR1 reads MNHNS; CDR2 reads SASEGT. The CDR3 DNA follows: TGTGCCAGCAGGGATCGACAGGGGATCGGTGGCTACACCTTC. Translation: CASRDRQGIGGYTF.

This clonotype was detected a few times. As the CDR3 is not closed by the conserved phenylalanine or tryptophan, this likely results from a read error. The V and J genes are TRBV7-9 and TRBJ2-5, with 11 nucleotides matching TRBD1. The CDR3 loop spans 16 amino acids. The V gene's germline CDR1 is SEHNR and CDR2 FQNEAQ (reference sequence). J lost 3 bases, V lost 7 bases, and 10 bases had no gene match. The CDR3 nucleotides read TGTGCCAGCAACATGCCCGGGACAGGGGGGGAAGAGACCCAGTACTGC. Its translation is CASNMPGTGGEETQYC.

J is TRBJ2-1 and V is TRBV29-1; tentatively, D is TRBD1 (6 bases). This CDR3 contains 12 residues. Germline V CDR1 and CDR2: SQVTM, ANQGSEA. V was clipped by 4 bases and J by 7 bases, with 11 bases between them. CDR3 nucleotides: TGCAGCGTTGGTCGACAGGTTAATGAGCAGTTCTTC. Encoded protein: CSVGRQVNEQFF.

V usage is TRBV10-3 and J usage is TRBJ2-1; weak D call: TRBD1 (5 bases). Per germline, CDR1 ENHRY and CDR2 SYGVKD. Between the trimmed V and J ends, which lost 8 bases and 5 bases, there was a span of 19 bases. The CDR3 is made up of 15 amino acids. CDR3 amino acids: CAIGVGRGPDNEQFF. CDR3 sequence (DNA): TGTGCCATCGGGGTTGGAAGGGGCCCGGACAATGAGCAGTTCTTC.

Comment on this clonotype: A read error is likely, as this CDR3 ends without the conserved phenylalanine or tryptophan. The DNA is omitted, as the CDR3 cannot be located on it reliably, and the CDR3 follows TCRdb's listing. V gene TRBV7-9 combines with J gene TRBJ1-6; the table's D call, TRBD1, was not checked against the DNA. In germline, CDR1 is SEHNR, CDR2 FQNEAQ (reference sequence). The CDR3 numbers 12 amino acids, ends counted. Here the CDR3 reads CASSLRGSQTQY.

Regarding this clonotype: A read error is likely, as this CDR3 ends without the conserved phenylalanine or tryptophan. The DNA is omitted, as the CDR3 cannot be located on it reliably, and the CDR3 follows TCRdb's listing. This chain uses TRBV7-9 with TRBJ1-3. Germline loops: CDR1 SEHNR, CDR2 FQNEAQ (reference sequence). The CDR3 contains 13 residues when both ends are counted. CDR3 loop: CASTGRRRSTSYQ.

Ten or more counts support this clonotype. The rearrangement links TRBV6-2 or TRBV6-3 to TRBJ1-2; 9 bases are a match to TRBD1. Looked up from germline, CDR1 is MNHEY and CDR2 is SVGEGT. CDR3 length: 17 residues. After removal of 2 bases from V and 3 bases from J, the junction contained 10 bases not matched to a gene. The DNA for the CDR3 is TGTGCCAGCAGTTACCTACGGACAGGGGTCCAACACTATGGCTACACCTTC. It encodes CASSYLRTGVQHYGYTF.

This chain links TRBV12-3 or TRBV12-4 with TRBJ1-2; D might be TRBD1 (5 bases). This CDR3 has 15 amino acids. V lost 3 bases and J 4 bases, leaving 15 bases between the germline ends. CDR3 sequence: CASSLDTHGAYGYTF. CDR3 bases: TGTGCCAGCAGTTTGGACACTCACGGCGCCTATGGCTACACCTTC.

This chain's CDR3 is CASSFVDRERSPLHF. DNA for the CDR3: TGTGCCAGCAGCTTCGTAGACAGGGAAAGATCACCCCTCCACTTT. This sequence joins TRBV7-2 and TRBJ1-6; TRBD1 agrees at 7 bases. Germline CDR1 and CDR2: SGHTA and FQGNSA. The length of the CDR3 is 15 residues. The V segment lost 3 bases and the J segment 10 bases; nucleotides outside the gene matches: 9.